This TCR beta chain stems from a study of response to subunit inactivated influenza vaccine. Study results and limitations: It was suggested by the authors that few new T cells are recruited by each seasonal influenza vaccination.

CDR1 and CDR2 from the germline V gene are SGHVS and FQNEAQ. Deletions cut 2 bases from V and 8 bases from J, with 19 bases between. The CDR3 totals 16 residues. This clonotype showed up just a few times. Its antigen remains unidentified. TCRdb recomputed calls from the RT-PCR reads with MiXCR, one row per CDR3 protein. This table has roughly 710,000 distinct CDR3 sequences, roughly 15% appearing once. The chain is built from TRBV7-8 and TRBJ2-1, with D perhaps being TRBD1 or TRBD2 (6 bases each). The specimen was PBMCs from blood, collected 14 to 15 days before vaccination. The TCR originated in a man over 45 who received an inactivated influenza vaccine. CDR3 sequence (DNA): TGTGCCAGCAGCTTAAGAGGAGGGGGAAGTGGGGATGAGCAGTTCTTC. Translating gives CASSLRGGGSGDEQFF.